This T cell receptor beta chain was retrieved from a study of blood T cells in healthy people across ages. Using a J-beta primer mix together with a sample-barcoded 5' primer, a second PCR was run for roughly 6 to 12 cycles. One entry per CDR3 protein results from TCRdb running MiXCR on the 5' RACE reads. Here the sample spans around 1,500,000 distinct CDR3 sequences, 42% being singletons. This CDR3 comprises 16 residues. Germline V gene sequence: CDR1 SGHRS, CDR2 YFSETQ. Germline trimming cut 4 bases from V and 1 base from J; bases unmatched to any gene: 6. The chain has TRBV5-1 and TRBJ2-4, with 9 bases that match TRBD1. The receptor was isolated from a woman younger than 30 in good health. The sequencing input was blood. This CDR3 reads CASSPGGTGAKNIQYF. As DNA, the CDR3 is TGCGCCAGCAGCCCGGGCGGGACAGGGGCCAAAAACATTCAGTACTTC.